This T cell receptor beta chain emerged from a study of blood T cell repertoires in COVID-19. Clones were read by immunoSEQ multiplex PCR, and TCRdb kept only the in-frame ones, dropping some. The table has 50,000 to 70,000 clones, 60% to 85% seen once. Germline V gene lookup returns CDR1 MNHEY and CDR2 SVGAGI. The CDR3 is made up of 14 amino acids. V was pared by 6 bases and J by 4 bases, with 4 bases of the junction left unmatched. Sequenced material: peripheral blood. The V call is TRBV6-5, the J call TRBJ2-7; TRBD2 aligns across 12 bases. This TCR came from a human donor in a cohort sampled during active COVID-19. CDR3 DNA: TGTGCCAGCAGGATACTAGCGGGGGGATACGAGCAGTACTTC. Protein product: CASRILAGGYEQYF.